Shown below are 30 T cell receptor beta chains from a single sample sequenced in a study of blood T cells in healthy people across ages. The authors ran a second PCR of about 6 to 11 cycles using a sample-barcoded 5' primer and a J-beta primer mix. From the 5' RACE reads, TCRdb called clonotypes with MiXCR, one entry per CDR3 protein. The table lists 600,000 to 800,000 distinct CDR3 sequences, around 50% of them singletons. The specimen sequenced was blood. The receptors originated from a woman of 80 years or more in good health.

The V gene is TRBV11-2, the J gene TRBJ1-3; D is unclear. The CDR3 loop spans 16 amino acids. Germline CDR1 reads SGHAT; CDR2 reads FQNNGV. V lost 2 bases to trimming and J lost 1 base, with 12 bases between them. Here the CDR3 DNA reads TGTGCCAGCAGCTTAACGCTCGGGGTATCTGGAAACACCATATATTTT. Its translation is CASSLTLGVSGNTIYF.

V is TRBV20-1 and J is TRBJ2-3; D remains ambiguous. The V and J ends lost 3 bases and 4 bases respectively, with 11 bases between them. This CDR3 spans 13 amino acids. Germline CDR1 DFQATT, CDR2 SNEGSKA (reference sequence). For the CDR3, the DNA is TGCAGTGCTAGCCCGCCTTTAGCAGATACGCAGTATTTT. The encoded protein is CSASPPLADTQYF.

The chain links TRBV20-1 to TRBJ2-6, with 8 bases identical to TRBD1. Germline trimming cut 0 bases from V and 2 bases from J; bases unmatched to any gene: 3. CDR1 and CDR2 from the germline V gene are DFQATT and SNEGSKA (reference sequence). The length of the CDR3 is 16 residues. In DNA, the CDR3 is TGCAGTGCTAGAGATCAGGGGGCAGCTGGGGCCAACGTCCTGACTTTC. This sequence encodes CSARDQGAAGANVLTF.

Turning to this clonotype: A much more abundant neighbour one base away suggests this may be a read error. This rearrangement joins TRBV5-1 to TRBJ2-3; 11 bases align to TRBD1. The CDR3 loop spans 15 amino acids. Germline lookup yields CDR1 SGHRS and CDR2 YFSETQ. DNA of the CDR3: TGCGCCGGCAGCCTCCGGGACAGGGGGACAGATACGCAGTATTTT. It is translated as CAGSLRDRGTDTQYF.

Ten or more counts support this clonotype. The J gene is TRBJ2-3, the V gene TRBV20-1, with 10 nucleotides matching TRBD2. The CDR3 covers 13 residues. Germline assignment: CDR1 DFQATT and CDR2 SNEGSKA (reference sequence). V dropped 6 bases and J dropped 3; count of bases not matched to a gene: 3. The CDR3 region is CSALAGVTDTQYF. In DNA, the CDR3 is TGCAGTGCCCTAGCGGGAGTGACAGATACGCAGTATTTT.

This clonotype has ten or more counts. The chain links TRBV5-4 to TRBJ2-5; 11 bases align to TRBD2. This CDR3 is built from 15 residues. In germline, CDR1 is SGHNT, CDR2 YYREEE (reference sequence). V lost 3 bases and J lost 2; bases outside the gene matches: 3. The DNA of the CDR3 is TGTGCCAGCAGCTCGCGACTAGCGGGACAAGAGACCCAGTACTTC. It encodes CASSSRLAGQETQYF.

V is TRBV27 and J is TRBJ1-1; D gene unclear. The CDR3 runs 12 residues. The V and J ends lost 2 bases and 8 bases respectively, with 9 bases between them. Germline V gene lookup returns CDR1 MNHEY and CDR2 SMNVEV (reference sequence). CDR3 nucleotide sequence: TGTGCCAGCAGTTTAAAGGGAATGGAAGCTTTCTTT. Its protein is CASSLKGMEAFF.

The chain employs TRBV9 and TRBJ2-3, with 8 positions matching TRBD2. The germline V gene encodes CDR1 SGDLS and CDR2 YYNGEE. The J segment lost 4 bases and the V segment lost 3 bases, leaving 7 bases of the junction unmatched. This CDR3 is 15 amino acids long. The CDR3 nucleotides read TGTGCCAGCAGCGGAAAAGCGGGAGTTCCAGATACGCAGTATTTT. This gives the protein CASSGKAGVPDTQYF.

The CDR3 reads CASSPTRSTGELFF. CDR3 sequence (DNA): TGTGCCAGCAGTCCGACTAGGTCCACCGGGGAGCTGTTTTTT. The genes are TRBV2 and TRBJ2-2, with a weak D call TRBD2 (6 bases). Germline V gene sequence: CDR1 SNHLY, CDR2 FYNNEI. The CDR3 length is 14 residues. The ends were cut back, 5 bases at V and 4 bases at J, with 11 bases in the middle.

This clonotype was seen only a few times. The chain links TRBV6-5 to TRBJ1-1; D may be TRBD1 (5 bases). Trimming removed 0 bases from V and 1 base from J, with 9 bases in between. Germline V gene sequence: CDR1 MNHEY, CDR2 SVGAGI. CDR3 length: 15 residues. The CDR3 loop is CASSYSPGRNTEAFF. CDR3 coding DNA: TGTGCCAGCAGTTACTCCCCAGGGAGGAACACTGAAGCTTTCTTT.

The J gene is TRBJ1-5, the V gene TRBV4-1; D gene unclear. This CDR3 has 15 residues. The V gene's germline CDR1 is MGHRA and CDR2 YSYEKL. V lost 2 bases, J lost 3 bases, and 11 bases lay in between. The CDR3 protein is CASSQSIQYNQPQHF. CDR3 bases: TGCGCCAGCAGCCAATCGATACAGTACAATCAGCCCCAGCATTTT.

Comments on this clonotype: A much larger clone differs by one base, so this may be a read error. This chain joins TRBV7-9 and TRBJ2-1; D might be TRBD1 or TRBD2, each matching 6 bases. CDR3 length: 14 residues. The V end was cut by 6 bases, the J end by 12 bases, with 21 bases between. Germline CDR1 SEHNR, CDR2 FQNEAQ (reference sequence). In DNA, the CDR3 is TGTGCCAGCAGAAAGGGGGGAAGGGGCTATGGGCAGTTCTTC. This codes for CASRKGGRGYGQFF. Variable domain in full (rest from reference TRBV7-9 and TRBJ2-1): DTGVSQNPRHKITKRGQNVTFRCDPISEHNRLYWYRQTLGQGPEFLTYFQNEAQLEKSRLLSDRFSAERPKGSFSTLEIQRTEQGDSAMYLCASRKGGRGYGQFFGPGTRLTVL.

This clonotype was seen at least ten times. J is TRBJ2-5 and V is TRBV27, with no clear D. Germline-derived CDR1 and CDR2 are MNHEY and SMNVEV (reference sequence). The CDR3 is 12 residues long. Trimming removed 5 bases from V and 7 bases from J, with 11 bases in between. CDR3 sequence: CASSTSLGTQYF. The CDR3 bases are TGTGCCAGCAGTACATCCCTCGGGACCCAGTACTTC.

This rearrangement joins TRBV11-2 to TRBJ2-7; D is unresolved. This CDR3 has 14 residues. The V gene lost 5 bases and the J gene lost 0 bases, with 11 bases spanning the gap. Germline V gene sequence: CDR1 SGHAT, CDR2 FQNNGV. This CDR3 reads CASSPTKSSYEQYF. The DNA of the CDR3 is TGTGCCAGCAGCCCGACAAAGAGCTCCTACGAGCAGTACTTC.

The chain uses TRBV20-1 and TRBJ2-3; TRBD2 might be the D (5 bases). The CDR3 totals 18 residues. The ends were cut back, 1 base at V and 2 bases at J, with 22 bases in the middle. Germline assignment: CDR1 DFQATT and CDR2 SNEGSKA (reference sequence). CDR3 loop: CSARGGMDKRWVTDTQYF. Here the CDR3 DNA reads TGCAGTGCTAGAGGGGGAATGGATAAGCGGTGGGTCACAGATACGCAGTATTTT.

This clonotype was counted many times. This chain joins TRBV11-2 and TRBJ2-5; the D gene is possibly TRBD2 (5 bases). Looked up from germline, CDR1 is SGHAT and CDR2 is FQNNGV. The CDR3 consists of 17 residues. The V end lost 2 bases, the J end lost 3 bases, and 19 bases lay between the germline ends. CDR3 sequence reads: CASSLSRLQYGKETQYF. CDR3 DNA sequence: TGTGCCAGCAGCTTAAGCCGACTCCAATACGGGAAAGAGACCCAGTACTTC.

For this clonotype: It may be a read error: a sequence one base away is much more abundant. The genes are TRBV10-3 and TRBJ2-3; possible D gene TRBD2, 5 bases. Deletions cut 10 bases from V and 3 bases from J, with 14 bases between. The CDR3 consists of 13 residues. From germline, CDR1 is ENHRY and CDR2 SYGVKD. The CDR3 loop is CASAGELTDTQYF. Here the CDR3 DNA reads TGTGCCAGCGCCGGGGAGTTGACAGATACGCAGTATTTT.

This clonotype was recorded many times. The chain is built from TRBV7-9 and TRBJ2-1; D call uncertain. The CDR3 has 11 residues. Trimming took off 1 base at V and 9 bases at J, with 4 bases between the two ends. The germline CDR1 and CDR2 sequences are SEHNR and FQNEAQ (reference sequence). In DNA form, the CDR3 reads TGTGCCAGCAGCTTAGAGGTTGAGCAGTTCTTC. Its protein is CASSLEVEQFF.

This clonotype was detected a few times. The chain has TRBV24-1 and TRBJ2-1; 7 bases line up with TRBD2. With the DNA end fitting TRBJ2-7 better, the J assignment may be wrong. The length of the CDR3 is 17 residues. Germline lookup yields CDR1 KGHDR and CDR2 SFDVKD. CDR3 coding DNA: TGTGCCACCAGTGATCCCAGGTGGACTAGTCCCTACAATGAGCAGTACTTC. This sequence encodes CATSDPRWTSPYNEQYF.

To note about this clonotype: A clone one base away is much larger, so this may be a read error. The chain has TRBV7-2 and TRBJ1-5, with D possibly TRBD1 on 5 matching bases. Germline V gives CDR1 SGHTA, CDR2 FQGNSA. This CDR3 spans 13 amino acids. The CDR3 DNA reads TGTGCCTGCAGCTTAGGAGAGGGGCGCCGGCAGCATTTT. It translates to CACSLGEGRRQHF.

This chain uses TRBV15 with TRBJ2-5; D possibly matches TRBD1 or TRBD2 (7 bases each). The CDR3 runs to 15 residues. Germline CDR1 is LNHNV and CDR2 is YYDKDF (reference sequence). With 5 bases removed from V and 5 bases from J, the gap between germline ends came to 18 bases. The CDR3: CATSSRSGGVETQYF. The CDR3 coding sequence is TGTGCCACCAGCTCCCGTTCAGGGGGGGTGGAGACCCAGTACTTC.

The V and J genes are TRBV6-5 and TRBJ2-3; 10 nucleotides agree with TRBD1. Germline CDR1 is MNHEY and CDR2 is SVGAGI. CDR3 size: 14 residues. Trimming took 0 bases from V and 6 from J; bases not matched to a gene: 0. The CDR3 is CASSYSDRGDTQYF. In nucleotides, the CDR3 is TGTGCCAGCAGTTACTCGGACAGGGGGGATACGCAGTATTTT.

The CDR3 DNA follows: TGCGCCAGCAGCTGGTACGTAGGGGGAGGGGTACACAATGAGCAGTTCTTC. Translation gives CASSWYVGGGVHNEQFF. The chain has TRBV5-1 and TRBJ2-1, with D possibly being TRBD2 (7 bases). V lost 3 bases, J lost 5 bases, and 21 bases lay in between. The CDR3 runs to 17 residues. Germline CDR1 is SGHRS and CDR2 is YFSETQ.

The chain couples TRBV5-5 to TRBJ2-3; D is ambiguous. The V gene's germline CDR1 is SGHKS and CDR2 YYEKEE (reference sequence). V was pared by 6 bases and J by 5 bases, with 13 bases between. The CDR3 contains 13 residues. CDR3 nucleotides: TGTGCCAGCACTCCCATCGCGTTAGATACGCAGTATTTT. Protein: CASTPIALDTQYF.

This clonotype has just one count. The chain uses TRBV20-1 and TRBJ2-7; D is unresolved. The better agreement between TRBJ2-5 and the DNA end casts doubt on the J call. The germline V gene has CDR1 DFQATT and CDR2 SNEGSKA (reference sequence). The CDR3 spans 12 residues. The CDR3 bases are TGCAGTGCTAGTGGGCAGGCGGAGACCCAGTACTTC. Translation gives CSASGQAETQYF.

The chain links TRBV5-1 to TRBJ2-4; 14 bases agree with TRBD2. The closer fit of TRBJ2-7 to the DNA end suggests the J call may be wrong. The germline gives CDR1 SGHRS, CDR2 YFSETQ. The CDR3 contains 16 residues. CDR3 nucleotides: TGCGCCAGCAGCAGCGGGACTAGCGGGAGATGGGGCGAGCAGTACTTC. The encoded protein is CASSSGTSGRWGEQYF.

The rearrangement joins TRBV2 to TRBJ2-5; 11 bases agree with TRBD2. There are 16 residues in the CDR3. Germline V gene lookup returns CDR1 SNHLY and CDR2 FYNNEI. Trimming at V came to 4 bases and at J to 5 bases, leaving 9 bases not matched to a gene. Written as DNA, the CDR3 is TGTGCCAGCAGTGGTCTAGCGGGGGGTCTCGGCGAGACCCAGTACTTC. This gives the protein CASSGLAGGLGETQYF.

V is TRBV6-5 and J is TRBJ1-5; D gene unclear. Trimming left V 10 bases short and J 2 bases short, with 15 bases between. In germline, CDR1 is MNHEY, CDR2 SVGAGI. The length of the CDR3 is 14 residues. The CDR3, as DNA: TGTGCCAACAGCCCCGGACTGCGCAATCAGCCCCAGCATTTT. Amino acids: CANSPGLRNQPQHF.

V and J are TRBV7-2 and TRBJ2-3; D gene uncertain. This CDR3 region has 15 residues. The germline gives CDR1 SGHTA, CDR2 FQGNSA. Trimming left V 1 base short and J 8 bases short, with 16 bases between. This chain's CDR3 is CASSLGPQMGPTQYF. For the CDR3, the DNA is TGTGCCAGCAGCTTAGGGCCGCAGATGGGCCCTACGCAGTATTTT.

The chain links TRBV14 to TRBJ2-1; perhaps TRBD1 as D (6 bases). The CDR3 totals 15 residues. The ends were cut back, 0 bases at V and 7 bases at J, with 13 bases in the middle. Germline CDR1 reads SGHDN; CDR2 reads FVKESK. The CDR3 reads CASSQDRTVGNEQFF. CDR3 nucleotide sequence: TGTGCCAGCAGCCAAGACCGGACAGTTGGTAATGAGCAGTTCTTC.